The present entry profiles one TCR beta chain with its context. These data are taken from a study of cytomegalovirus exposure and HLA in healthy donors. The CDR3 consists of 14 residues. Germline assignment: CDR1 SGHTS and CDR2 YDEGEE. V lost 4 bases and J 7 bases, leaving 15 bases between the germline ends. In the PCR, 60 Vbeta and 13 Jbeta primers were used. Clones were sequenced by immunoSEQ multiplex PCR, and TCRdb holds only the in-frame ones, with some missing. The table includes approximately 100,000 clones, 75% to 85% detected once. Sequencing used PBMCs. The receptor was derived from a woman between 50 and 59 years old in good health and CMV-seropositive. This chain uses TRBV5-8 with TRBJ2-1; the D gene is possibly TRBD1 (6 bases). CDR3 sequence reads: CASSPWGQSNEQFF. As DNA, the CDR3 is TGTGCCAGCAGCCCGTGGGGGCAGTCGAATGAGCAGTTCTTC.